This T cell receptor (beta chain) was sequenced during a study of response to subunit inactivated influenza vaccine. The CDR3 is 15 residues long. V lost 0 bases, J lost 5 bases, and 14 bases lay in between. The germline V gene encodes CDR1 SGDLS and CDR2 YYNGEE. This clonotype was observed a few times. TCRdb independently ran MiXCR on the RT-PCR reads; one entry per CDR3 protein. Here the sample spans roughly 500,000 distinct CDR3 sequences, roughly 27% being singletons. This material consisted of CD4+ T cells sorted from PBMCs, taken more than 4 days after vaccination. The chain has TRBV9 and TRBJ1-2, with D possibly TRBD1 on 6 matching bases. This receptor was obtained from a man aged 45-65 years who received an inactivated influenza vaccine. CDR3 residues: CASSVVGGGRYGYTF. The DNA for the CDR3 is TGTGCCAGCAGCGTAGTCGGAGGGGGACGGTATGGCTACACCTTC.